This T cell receptor (beta chain) was sequenced for a study of blood T cell repertoires in COVID-19. Study in general: PBMCs, B-cell-depleted T cells, or T cells provided the cDNA or gDNA that made up the material.

The germline V gene has CDR1 GTSNPN and CDR2 SVGIG (reference sequence). This CDR3 has 14 amino acids. With 7 bases clipped from V and 10 bases from J, the junction kept 12 bases outside the gene matches. Per the authors' pipeline: Reference gene primers were amplified, and this amplification served to estimate nucleated cell counts. Using immunoSEQ multiplex PCR, the repertoire was profiled, and TCRdb retains in-frame clones only, with some absent. The DNA gave D and trimming, while V, J and clone size come from that table. The table lists some 240,000 clones, approximately 88% of them singletons. Sequencing was done on a sample of peripheral blood. This sequence originates from a woman between 65 and 79 years old with COVID-19, enrolled during active disease. This rearrangement joins TRBV30 to TRBJ1-4; 10 bases are a match to TRBD1. CDR3 residues: CASDPDGQGGKLFF. CDR3 DNA: TGTGCCTCCGACCCTGACGGACAGGGGGGAAAACTGTTTTTT.